This TCR beta chain was sequenced in a study of blood T cell repertoires in COVID-19 (TCRdb year 2020). Regarding the study in general: Collaborator samples came from the United States, Italy and Spain and covered acute and convalescent phases of COVID-19. The material from the prospective study consisted of cDNA or gDNA derived from T cells, B-cell-depleted T cells, or PBMCs. The dataset comprised deeply sampled blood TCRbeta repertoires from subjects exposed to, actively infected with, or recovered from COVID-19. A freely available public database, intended as a resource for researchers studying the immune response to SARS-CoV-2, is where the repertoires were released. Samples came from the ongoing ImmuneRACE study (first 160 participants) plus 1,254 subjects from 6 global collaborators. A de-identified subject ID, COVID-19 status, age in years and sex were almost always included in the sample metadata. Where available, HLA class I and class II types were taken from metadata supplied by the sample provider and were not determined by assay-based typing. General study outcomes and caveats: Clinical and demographic metadata were provided uncurated, with the amount varying by source and participant.

V and J lose 10 bases and 4 bases, and a span of 16 bases separates them. The CDR3, from cysteine to phenylalanine, totals 13 residues. Left in the record is the CDR3 DNA by itself, 39 bases read in frame from the first base. CDR1 and CDR2, looked up from the germline V gene, are MNHEY and SVGAGI. TCRbeta CDR3 regions were amplified from genomic DNA by means of the immunoSEQ Assay, a bias-controlled multiplex PCR. From the authors' description of their analysis: Within the assay, amplification of reference gene primers was used to estimate how many nucleated cells each sample contained. Sequence reads were collapsed and filtered to measure the absolute abundance of every unique TCRbeta CDR3 rearrangement. For each sample, productive Simpson clonality was calculated as the square root of Simpson's diversity index over productive rearrangements. This is the immuneACCESS table as TCRdb keeps it, with only in-frame sequences that have V and J called. A part of the clones is gone; compared with another copy, unresolved V genes explain less than half, and the rest is unexplained. V, J and clone size reflect that table, while D and trimming were determined from the DNA. Counted in this sample were approximately 150,000 clones; around 82% of them appeared once. The top ten hold roughly a fifth of the sample.

Samples from volunteer blood donors who had recovered from COVID-19 were contributed by a second Seattle source. Each collaborating institution followed its own protocols to collect whole blood in K2EDTA tubes. For TCRbeta analysis, collaborators shipped samples in one of three forms: frozen whole blood, isolated PBMCs, or DNA extracted from either of those sample types. On this clone: Its antigen is still unknown. Qualities for individual bases were not recorded, and no much larger clone is one base off.

The clonotype comes from a woman aged 70 to 79 who had recovered from COVID-19. Material for sequencing was peripheral blood. Here the chain combines TRBV6-5 and TRBJ1-2; the D gene is not confidently resolved. The nucleotides are TGTGCCACTGCGGGGAGGCCCGCCTATGGCTACACCTTC. The resulting protein is CATAGRPAYGYTF.